This T cell receptor beta chain comes out of a study of spatial heterogeneity in lung cancer. V dropped 4 bases and J dropped 6; count of bases not matched to a gene: 8. CDR3 length: 14 residues. Looked up from germline, CDR1 is SEHNR and CDR2 is FQNEAQ (reference sequence). Every TCR cDNA molecule bore a unique molecular identifier. TCRdb re-analysed the 5' RACE reads in MiXCR, keeping a single row per CDR3 protein. The table records about 2,600 distinct CDR3 sequences, approximately 4.5% of them present only once. Specified time point: sample taken at primary tumor resection. Unsorted tumor, nontumor lung tissue or cryopreserved PBMC supplied the whole RNA.

The TCR was taken from a female donor with early-stage non-small cell lung cancer. The V call is TRBV7-9, the J call TRBJ2-7, with 8 bases aligning to TRBD2. Sequencing used normal lung tissue next to the tumor, obtained at surgery. The DNA of the CDR3 is TGTGCCAGCAGCTCGCCGGGACTAGGGTCCGAGCAGTACTTC. Translation gives CASSSPGLGSEQYF.